This TCR beta chain comes out of a study of regulatory T cells in long-lasting Graves disease. Study-wide results and limits: The number of shared public clonotypes was higher in persistent patients (about 3,000) than new patients (over 900). Lower TCR diversity characterized persistent Graves' patients relative to newly diagnosed patients. Limited sample numbers may have lowered accuracy.

This clonotype was found a few times. As yet, its antigen is unknown. This CDR3 comprises 12 residues. The V end was cut by 3 bases, the J end by 5 bases, with 7 bases between. Library construction for TCR beta used iRepertoire HTBI primers and Arm-PCR of CDR3 regions. TCRdb re-called the multiplex PCR reads with MiXCR, one entry per CDR3 protein. This table holds 450,000 to 650,000 distinct CDR3 sequences, about 16% found once. The sample's time point: newly diagnosed GD, antithyroid drugs for less than 3 months. PBMC-extracted RNA yielded the TCR library. These data were also filed under a second study, of T cells in Graves' hyperthyroidism and ophthalmopathy. From that paper: The TCR CDR3 first-round RT-PCR relied on the HTBI primer set.

The source of this sequence is a woman aged 35-65 years with Graves disease. The material sequenced was peripheral blood mononuclear cells (PBMCs), taken at new diagnosis, from a patient treated with antithyroid drugs. J is TRBJ1-2 and V is TRBV12-3 or TRBV12-4; D uncertain. CDR3 sequence reads: CASSFLPYGYTF. CDR3 sequence (DNA): TGTGCCAGCAGTTTTTTGCCTTATGGCTACACCTTC.